One T cell receptor beta chain is described in this entry. Its antigen remains unidentified. The entry originates in a study of blood T cells in healthy people across ages. It was with a sample-barcoded 5' primer and a J-beta primer mix that a second PCR of about 7 to 12 cycles was run. TCRdb passed the 5' RACE reads through MiXCR, listing each CDR3 protein once. The sample lists approximately 400,000 distinct CDR3 sequences, approximately 52% occurring once. CDR3 length: 11 amino acids. V was trimmed by 6 bases and J by 2 bases, leaving 7 bases between them. Germline CDR1 is DFQATT and CDR2 is SNEGSKA (reference sequence). Study-wide results and caveats: It was held that diversity estimates obtained from one million T cells represented underestimates. TCR beta diversity, measured per million T cells, fell in a roughly linear way with age. It was found that TCR beta diversity correlated strongly with the percentage of naive T cells.

The chain links TRBV20-1 to TRBJ1-2; D is ambiguous. The sample comprised blood. This receptor was identified in a man between 60 and 75 years old in good health. CDR3 sequence reads: CSATRNYGYTF. The CDR3 region has the DNA TGCAGTGCAACGAGAAACTATGGCTACACCTTC.